The sequence of this TCR beta chain was determined in a study of CD8 T cells in ankylosing spondylitis. The study's findings and limits: The authors reported significant enrichment of disease-linked clones in matched ankylosing spondylitis synovial fluid. A CD8+ phenotype characterized the disease-linked clones, which were relatively rare in peripheral blood. A TCR beta motif of fewer than ten highly homologous variants seemed to mark ankylosing spondylitis blood. Previously reported in reactive arthritis synovial fluid and blood were some of the motif variants.

Regarding this clonotype: The antigen is not known.

TCRdb independently ran MiXCR on the 5' RACE reads; one entry per CDR3 protein. The repertoire consists of just under 550,000 distinct CDR3 sequences, with about an eighth occurring once and the leading ten covering nearly 7%. Source material: blood, either unsorted or a sorted T cell fraction (not recorded which). This TCR was recovered from a male donor with ankylosing spondylitis.

CDR3 coding DNA: TGCGCCAGCAAAGGGGGCCAAGAGACCCAGTACTTC. It encodes CASKGGQETQYF. The V and J genes are TRBV5-1 and TRBJ2-5; maybe TRBD1 (6 bases). Germline V gives CDR1 SGHRS, CDR2 YFSETQ. The germline V and J ends were trimmed by 6 bases and 1 base, with 7 bases remaining between them. The CDR3 has 12 residues.